These 11 T cell receptor beta chains were all obtained from the same sample, sequenced in a study of blood T cells in healthy people across ages. A second about 6 to 12 cycle PCR used barcoded and J-beta primers. TCRdb redid the calling of the 5' RACE reads with MiXCR, one entry per CDR3 protein. The table has about 1.6 million distinct CDR3 sequences, approximately 32% seen once; the top ten hold around 11%. Sequenced material: blood. The receptor source for this set is a woman younger than 45 in good health.

The V and J genes are TRBV28 and TRBJ2-1, with 14 bases fitting TRBD2. From germline, CDR1 is MDHEN and CDR2 SYDVKM. The CDR3 spans 18 residues. V trimming: 3 bases; J trimming: 6 bases; junction bases outside the gene matches: 10. The chain's CDR3 is CASSLGGLAGAVRNEQFF. DNA for the CDR3: TGTGCCAGCAGTTTGGGGGGACTAGCGGGAGCTGTCCGCAATGAGCAGTTCTTC.

The rearrangement links TRBV9 to TRBJ2-3; possible D gene TRBD2, 6 bases. Germline-derived CDR1 and CDR2 are SGDLS and YYNGEE. This CDR3 has 16 amino acids. The V and J ends lost 3 bases and 4 bases respectively, with 18 bases between them. The CDR3 DNA is TGTGCCAGCAGCGCCGGAGGGTCCAGGTTTGCAGATACGCAGTATTTT. Its translation is CASSAGGSRFADTQYF.

V is TRBV20-1 and J is TRBJ2-2, with D unresolved. CDR3 length: 14 amino acids. Trimming shortened V by 6 bases and J by 2 bases, and 13 bases separated the two germline ends. Germline V gene data show CDR1 as DFQATT and CDR2 as SNEGSKA (reference sequence). CDR3 sequence: CSAVVAANTGELFF. The CDR3 nucleotides are TGCAGTGCCGTAGTGGCGGCCAACACCGGGGAGCTGTTTTTT.

As concerns this clonotype: This clone may be a read error of a much larger clone one base away. V is TRBV29-1 and J is TRBJ2-1; unclear D gene. Trimming removed 0 bases at V and 8 bases at J, with 17 bases between. CDR3 length: 15 residues. CDR1 and CDR2 (germline): SQVTM, ANQGSEA. CDR3 sequence (DNA): TGCAGCGTTGAAGACGTCAGGAGACTGGCCGATGAGCAGTTCTTC. Encoded protein: CSVEDVRRLADEQFF.

Worth noting for this clonotype: The junction and the germline gene differ at one end; a read error may be behind it. This rearrangement joins TRBV7-2 to TRBJ2-7; 12 nucleotides match TRBD2. CDR3 size: 16 residues. Germline CDR1 is SGHTA and CDR2 is FQGNSA. DNA of the CDR3: TGTGCCGGCAGCTCAAGGACTAGCGGGAACCTTTACGAGCAGTACTTC. Residues: CAGSSRTSGNLYEQYF.

In its sample, this clonotype was seen a few times. The J gene is TRBJ2-3, the V gene TRBV5-1; 9 bases match TRBD2. Trimming at V came to 4 bases and at J to 3 bases, leaving 21 bases not matched to a gene. Germline loops: CDR1 SGHRS, CDR2 YFSETQ. This CDR3 is built from 20 residues. CDR3 in DNA: TGCGCCAGCAGCCGGCTAAGCCATAGCTCGCGGGAGGGGTCGACAGATACGCAGTATTTT. Its translation is CASSRLSHSSREGSTDTQYF.

The genes are TRBV9 and TRBJ2-1; D possibly corresponds to TRBD2 (7 bases). V lost 0 bases to trimming and J lost 0 bases, with 22 bases between them. This CDR3 has 20 residues. CDR1 is SGDLS and CDR2 is YYNGEE in the germline V gene. The CDR3, as DNA: TGTGCCAGCAGCGTAGCTGGGGGCGGGGGAGCGGGATTCTCCTACAATGAGCAGTTCTTC. Translated: CASSVAGGGGAGFSYNEQFF.

This clonotype appeared a few times. J is TRBJ2-1 and V is TRBV7-2; no clear D. There are 13 residues in the CDR3. V was clipped by 5 bases and J by 8 bases, with 13 bases between them. In germline, CDR1 is SGHTA, CDR2 FQGNSA. The CDR3 coding sequence is TGTGCCAGCAGCCCGCAGGTTTCAGATGAGCAGTTCTTC. The encoded protein is CASSPQVSDEQFF. Together with reference TRBV7-2 and TRBJ2-1, the CDR3 gives the full variable domain: GAGVSQSPSNKVTEKGKDVELRCDPISGHTALYWYRQSLGQGLEFLIYFQGNSAPDKSGLPSDRFSAERTGGSVSTLTIQRTQQEDSAVYLCASSPQVSDEQFFGPGTRLTVL.

CDR3 amino acids: CSARQGQSVRYEQFF. In nucleotides, the CDR3 is TGCAGTGCTAGACAGGGACAGTCGGTGAGGTATGAGCAGTTCTTC. The genes are TRBV20-1 and TRBJ2-1; TRBD1 matches at 7 bases. The CDR3 length is 15 residues. V lost 2 bases, J lost 8 bases, and 12 bases stayed unmatched. The germline V gene encodes CDR1 DFQATT and CDR2 SNEGSKA (reference sequence).

A few counts support this clonotype. The rearrangement joins TRBV10-3 to TRBJ2-7, with 7 positions matching TRBD1. Trimming removed 6 bases from V and 7 bases from J; junction bases left unmatched: 9. The CDR3 loop spans 13 amino acids. Germline V gene sequence: CDR1 ENHRY, CDR2 SYGVKD. The CDR3 reads CAISKGQYNEQYF. CDR3 bases: TGTGCCATCAGCAAGGGACAGTACAATGAGCAGTACTTC.

V gene TRBV9 combines with J gene TRBJ1-2; maybe TRBD1 (5 bases). CDR1 is SGDLS, CDR2 YYNGEE, per germline. This CDR3 has 16 residues. V shed 6 bases and J shed 8 bases, with 26 bases lying between them. CDR3: CASTSGGQAVEGGYTF. DNA for the CDR3: TGTGCCAGCACCTCCGGAGGCCAGGCCGTCGAGGGGGGCTACACCTTC.